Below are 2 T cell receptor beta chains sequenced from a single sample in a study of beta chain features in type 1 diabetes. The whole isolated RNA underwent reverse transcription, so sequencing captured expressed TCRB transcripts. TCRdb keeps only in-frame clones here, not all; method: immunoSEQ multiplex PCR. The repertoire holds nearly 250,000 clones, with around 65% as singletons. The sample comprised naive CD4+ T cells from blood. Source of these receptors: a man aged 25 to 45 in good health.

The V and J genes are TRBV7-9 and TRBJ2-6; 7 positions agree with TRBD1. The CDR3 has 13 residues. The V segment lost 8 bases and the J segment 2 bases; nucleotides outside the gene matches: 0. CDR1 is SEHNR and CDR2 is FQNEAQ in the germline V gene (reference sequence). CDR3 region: CASDRAGANVLTF. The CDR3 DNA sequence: TGTGCCAGCGACAGGGCTGGGGCCAACGTCCTGACTTTC.

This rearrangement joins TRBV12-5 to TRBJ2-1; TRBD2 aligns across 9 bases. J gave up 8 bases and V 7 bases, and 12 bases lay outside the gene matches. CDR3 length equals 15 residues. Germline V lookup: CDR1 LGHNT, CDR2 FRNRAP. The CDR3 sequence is CASDKVAGDVYEQFF. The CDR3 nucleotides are TGTGCTAGTGATAAAGTAGCGGGAGACGTCTATGAGCAGTTCTTC.